Each of the 28 T cell receptor beta chains below was sequenced from the same sample in a study of blood T cells in healthy people across ages. Combining a sample-barcoded 5' primer with a J-beta primer mix, a second PCR ran for roughly 7 to 12 cycles. TCRdb independently ran MiXCR on the 5' RACE reads; one entry per CDR3 protein. The table lists some 780,000 distinct CDR3 sequences, about 61% of them singletons, with 20% to 30% in the top ten. The specimen was blood. These TCRs come from a man between 35 and 55 years old in good health.

This sequence joins TRBV2 and TRBJ2-5, with D possibly called TRBD1 or TRBD2 (5 bases each). Between the trimmed V and J ends, which lost 8 bases and 4 bases, there was a span of 14 bases. The CDR3 length is 13 residues. Germline CDR1 and CDR2: SNHLY and FYNNEI. The CDR3 loop is CASRGGRSETQYF. CDR3 DNA sequence: TGTGCCAGCCGGGGCGGCCGCTCAGAGACCCAGTACTTC.

The chain couples TRBV28 to TRBJ1-5; the match to TRBD1 covers 10 bases. Germline V gene data show CDR1 as MDHEN and CDR2 as SYDVKM. The CDR3 covers 15 residues. With V trimmed by 10 bases and J by 4 bases, 10 bases remained unmatched. For the CDR3, the DNA is TGTGCCACAGAACCGGGACAGGGGCGGAATCAGCCCCAGCATTTT. Encoded protein: CATEPGQGRNQPQHF.

The V call is TRBV7-2, the J call TRBJ1-5; D is undetermined. Germline V gene lookup returns CDR1 SGHTA and CDR2 FQGNSA. The CDR3 spans 15 residues. V was cut by 2 bases and J by 4 bases, with 12 bases left in between. The CDR3 spells CASSLSASPNQPQHF. CDR3 nucleotide sequence: TGTGCCAGCAGCTTATCCGCCAGCCCTAATCAGCCCCAGCATTTT.

The chain uses TRBV20-1 and TRBJ2-1; 9 positions match TRBD1. J lost 9 bases, V lost 0 bases, and 9 bases had no gene match. CDR3 size: 15 residues. Germline V gene data show CDR1 as DFQATT and CDR2 as SNEGSKA (reference sequence). CDR3 sequence (DNA): TGCAGTGCTAGAGAAGGGGCGGGACAGGGAACTGAGCAGTTCTTC. It encodes CSAREGAGQGTEQFF.

This chain connects TRBV7-2 to TRBJ2-1; no reliable D call. Germline V lookup: CDR1 SGHTA, CDR2 FQGNSA. This CDR3 region has 16 residues. V was cut by 6 bases and J by 8 bases, with 23 bases left in between. The CDR3 reads CASSSQSSRVGHEQFF. CDR3 DNA: TGTGCCAGCAGTTCACAATCGTCTCGGGTCGGCCATGAGCAGTTCTTC.

The chain carries TRBV24-1 and TRBJ2-5; TRBD1 aligns across 7 bases. The CDR3 consists of 17 residues. Germline CDR1 is KGHDR and CDR2 is SFDVKD. V was pared by 1 base and J by 5 bases, with 12 bases of the junction left unmatched. The DNA of the CDR3 is TGTGCCACCAGTGATTTAAAACCCCAGACAGGGAAGGAGACCCAGTACTTC. Translating gives CATSDLKPQTGKETQYF.

The chain uses TRBV4-3 and TRBJ2-1; D remains unclear. This CDR3 has 14 amino acids. The V gene's germline CDR1 is LGHNA and CDR2 YSLEER. V was pared by 0 bases and J by 6 bases, with 9 bases between. CDR3 protein: CASSQDPTSNEQFF. In DNA form, the CDR3 reads TGCGCCAGCAGCCAAGATCCTACGAGCAATGAGCAGTTCTTC.

As DNA, the CDR3 is TGTGCCAGCAGCCAGAAGATAAGAGTGGGTAGCGCACACAATTTAAACTCCTACGAGCAGTACTTC. Translating gives CASSQKIRVGSAHNLNSYEQYF. V is TRBV3-1 and J is TRBJ2-7; a possible D gene is TRBD2 (5 bases). The germline V gene encodes CDR1 LGHDT and CDR2 YNNKEL (reference sequence). CDR3 length equals 22 residues. V lost 3 bases to trimming and J lost 0 bases, with 33 bases between them.

The chain uses TRBV12-3 or TRBV12-4 and TRBJ2-3, with D maybe TRBD2 (5 bases). Trimming shortened V by 5 bases and J by 4 bases, and 22 bases separated the two germline ends. The CDR3 loop spans 17 amino acids. CDR3 in amino acids: CASSRWSRSADPDTQYF. The CDR3, as DNA: TGTGCCAGCAGTCGGTGGTCTCGGTCAGCGGATCCAGATACGCAGTATTTT.

A few counts support this clonotype. This chain connects TRBV28 to TRBJ2-7, with TRBD2 matching over 8 bases. The V segment lost 7 bases and the J segment 4 bases; nucleotides outside the gene matches: 9. This CDR3 comprises 14 residues. Germline V gene lookup returns CDR1 MDHEN and CDR2 SYDVKM. The CDR3 loop reads CASTLPTSGYEQYF. As DNA, the CDR3 is TGTGCCAGCACCCTCCCCACTAGCGGATACGAGCAGTACTTC.

Notes on this clonotype: Its ends do not fully match the called genes, so a read error is possible. The chain combines TRBV7-3 with TRBJ1-2; D is perhaps TRBD1 (6 bases). The CDR3 is made up of 15 amino acids. Germline V CDR1 and CDR2: SGHTA, FQGTGA. CDR3 nucleotide sequence: TGTGTCAGCAGCTTAAAACAGGGACCTTCGGGGGGCTACACCTTC. Translating gives CVSSLKQGPSGGYTF.

The sample holds one count of this clonotype. This chain connects TRBV20-1 to TRBJ2-5; perhaps D is TRBD1 or TRBD2 (6 bases each). V was cut by 0 bases and J by 11 bases, with 28 bases left in between. The CDR3 is 17 amino acids. CDR1 DFQATT and CDR2 SNEGSKA come from the germline V gene (reference sequence). The CDR3 DNA is TGCAGTGCTAGAGATCGAACAAAGGGGGGCCTTACGAAGGAGCAGTACTTC. Protein: CSARDRTKGGLTKEQYF.

The chain couples TRBV6-6 to TRBJ2-5, with D unresolved. Germline V CDR1 and CDR2: MNHNY, SVGAGI (reference sequence). V lost 4 bases and J 5 bases, leaving 11 bases between the germline ends. This CDR3 is built from 13 residues. CDR3 protein: CASSFQTRETQYF. CDR3 DNA: TGTGCCAGCAGTTTTCAAACGCGGGAGACCCAGTACTTC.

V and J are TRBV6-5 and TRBJ2-7; D is unclear. CDR3 length equals 13 residues. V was clipped by 6 bases and J by 3 bases, with 12 bases between them. Germline V CDR1 and CDR2: MNHEY, SVGAGI. DNA for the CDR3: TGTGCCAGCAGGGATACCCTCTACTACGAGCAGTACTTC. Protein: CASRDTLYYEQYF.

A single count supports this clonotype. The chain combines TRBV6-1 with TRBJ2-5, with D perhaps TRBD1 (6 bases). The CDR3 consists of 19 residues. V dropped 11 bases and J dropped 0 bases, with 31 bases sitting between them. Germline V CDR1 and CDR2: MNHNS, SASEGT. The CDR3 protein is CAHNRPEAAGVGDQETQYF. The CDR3 DNA reads TGTGCCCACAATCGCCCCGAGGCGGCAGGGGTTGGGGACCAAGAGACCCAGTACTTC.

As to this clonotype: Its ends do not fully match the called genes, so a read error is possible. The V gene is TRBV28, the J gene TRBJ2-1; 10 bases map to TRBD2. CDR1 is MDHEN and CDR2 is SYDVKM in the germline V gene. The CDR3 length is 15 residues. The CDR3 DNA reads as TGTGTCAGCAGACCCCAAGCGGGAGGGGACAATGAGCAGTTCTTC. Amino acid sequence: CVSRPQAGGDNEQFF.

The rearrangement links TRBV7-2 to TRBJ2-1; D perhaps matches TRBD2 (6 bases). The CDR3 has 14 amino acids. V lost 5 bases and J lost 9, with 17 bases in between. Germline CDR1 SGHTA, CDR2 FQGNSA. CDR3 DNA: TGTGCCAGCAGCCCGGAGGGTGGGAGAGGTGAGCAGTTCTTC. This sequence encodes CASSPEGGRGEQFF.

The rearrangement joins TRBV7-3 to TRBJ2-3; perhaps TRBD1 as D (6 bases). In germline, CDR1 is SGHTA, CDR2 FQGTGA. CDR3 size: 15 residues. V was cut by 1 base and J by 3 bases, with 11 bases left in between. DNA for the CDR3: TGTGCCAGCAGCTTAATCGGGCAGGGGACAGATACGCAGTATTTT. It is translated as CASSLIGQGTDTQYF.

In the case of this clonotype: At one of its ends the junction is not consistent with the germline gene, which may arise from a read error. The J gene is TRBJ1-2, the V gene TRBV4-2, with 7 bases matching TRBD1. The CDR3 has 14 amino acids. Germline V gene lookup returns CDR1 LGHNA and CDR2 YNFKEQ. The CDR3 bases are TGTACCAGCAGCCAAGACAGGGTAGGCTATGGCTACACCTTC. It translates to CTSSQDRVGYGYTF.

The chain joins TRBV7-9 to TRBJ2-1; 9 bases match TRBD2. This CDR3 is 15 amino acids long. Germline-derived CDR1 and CDR2 are SEHNR and FQNEAQ (reference sequence). The V segment lost 7 bases and the J segment 2 bases; nucleotides outside the gene matches: 6. In nucleotides, the CDR3 is TGTGCCAGCACCTCTAGCGGGAACGCCTACAATGAGCAGTTCTTC. Encoded protein: CASTSSGNAYNEQFF.

V is TRBV27 and J is TRBJ2-4, with D possibly TRBD2 on 6 matching bases. The J call is in doubt because the DNA end fits TRBJ2-7 better. The CDR3 length is 15 residues. Germline CDR1 and CDR2: MNHEY and SMNVEV (reference sequence). CDR3 in amino acids: CASSLQLASNYEQYF. CDR3 in DNA: TGTGCCAGCAGTTTACAGCTAGCGAGTAACTACGAGCAGTACTTC.

This clonotype has only a few counts. The chain links TRBV27 to TRBJ2-4; tentatively, D is TRBD2 (6 bases). This CDR3 contains 13 residues. Trimming took 5 bases from V and 6 from J, leaving 11 bases between them. Germline CDR1 reads MNHEY; CDR2 reads SMNVEV (reference sequence). CDR3 bases: TGTGCCAGCAGTCGACCCGGGGGAAACATTCAGTACTTC. This sequence encodes CASSRPGGNIQYF.

The rearrangement uses TRBV27 and TRBJ2-5; D call uncertain. The CDR3 has 15 residues. Trimming cost V 3 bases and J 1 base, with 12 bases left between them. CDR1 is MNHEY and CDR2 is SMNVEV in the germline V gene (reference sequence). CDR3 in amino acids: CASSLKQAVQETQYF. In nucleotides, the CDR3 is TGTGCCAGCAGTTTGAAACAAGCTGTCCAAGAGACCCAGTACTTC.

The genes are TRBV7-9 and TRBJ1-2, with unresolved D. The germline CDR1 and CDR2 sequences are SEHNR and FQNEAQ (reference sequence). The CDR3 has 14 residues. Trimming pared 5 bases from V and 12 bases from J, leaving 22 bases between. CDR3 amino acids: CASSTTRKNAPNTF. The CDR3 nucleotides are TGTGCCAGCAGCACAACCCGGAAAAACGCCCCTAACACCTTC.

This clonotype was counted only a few times. The chain joins TRBV20-1 to TRBJ2-5; tentatively, D is TRBD2 (6 bases). The CDR3 totals 13 residues. Trimming cost V 5 bases and J 6 bases, with 16 bases left between them. Germline CDR1 is DFQATT and CDR2 is SNEGSKA (reference sequence). Written as DNA, the CDR3 is TGCAGTGCTCCCTCGATGGCGGGGCAGACCCAGTACTTC. Protein sequence: CSAPSMAGQTQYF.

The rearrangement links TRBV15 to TRBJ1-2; no reliable D call. The germline V gene has CDR1 LNHNV and CDR2 YYDKDF (reference sequence). This CDR3 comprises 13 residues. Deletions cut 2 bases from V and 5 bases from J, with 9 bases between. CDR3 loop: CATSRLAGYGYTF. The CDR3 DNA is TGTGCCACCAGCAGATTAGCGGGTTATGGCTACACCTTC.

V usage is TRBV7-3 and J usage is TRBJ1-1; the D is unclear. Germline V gene data show CDR1 as SGHTA and CDR2 as FQGTGA. Trimming took off 1 base at V and 8 bases at J, with 14 bases between the two ends. The CDR3 is 14 residues long. The CDR3 nucleotides read TGTGCCAGCAGCTTAATTCCGGTCGCGGGCGAAGCTTTCTTT. Translated, it gives CASSLIPVAGEAFF.

This clonotype was picked up a small number of times. The V gene is TRBV4-3, the J gene TRBJ2-3; D assignment may be TRBD1 or TRBD2 (5 bases each). Trimming shortened V by 0 bases and J by 4 bases, and 8 bases separated the two germline ends. Germline V gene data show CDR1 as LGHNA and CDR2 as YSLEER. The CDR3 totals 14 residues. The CDR3 protein is CASSQDLGADTQYF. The CDR3 DNA is TGCGCCAGCAGCCAAGATTTGGGGGCAGATACGCAGTATTTT.